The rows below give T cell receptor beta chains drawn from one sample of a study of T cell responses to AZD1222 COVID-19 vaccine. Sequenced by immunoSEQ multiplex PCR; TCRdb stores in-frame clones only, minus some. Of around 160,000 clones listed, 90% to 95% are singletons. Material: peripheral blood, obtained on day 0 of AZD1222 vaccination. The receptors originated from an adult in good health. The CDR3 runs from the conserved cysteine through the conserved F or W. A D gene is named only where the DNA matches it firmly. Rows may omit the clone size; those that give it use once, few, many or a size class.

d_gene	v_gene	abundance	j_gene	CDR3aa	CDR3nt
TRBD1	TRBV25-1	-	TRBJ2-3	CASSLHRQGITDTQYF	TGTGCCAGCAGTCTCCACCGACAGGGGATCACAGATACGCAGTATTTT
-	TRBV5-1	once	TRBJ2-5	CASRIAPQETQYF	TGCGCCAGCAGGATCGCGCCTCAAGAGACCCAGTACTTC
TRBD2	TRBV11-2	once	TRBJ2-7	CASSGTSGSGEQYF	TGTGCCAGCAGTGGGACTAGCGGGAGCGGCGAGCAGTACTTC
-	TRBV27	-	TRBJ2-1	CASRSGNGNEQFF	TGTGCCAGCAGATCAGGGAACGGCAATGAGCAGTTCTTC
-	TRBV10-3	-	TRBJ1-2	CAIETPNYGYTF	TGTGCCATCGAAACTCCAAACTATGGCTACACCTTC
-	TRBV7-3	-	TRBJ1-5	CASSLDSNQPQHF	TGTGCCAGCAGCTTAGATAGCAATCAGCCCCAGCATTTT
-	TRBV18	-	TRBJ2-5	CASSPRQLGQETQYF	TGTGCCAGCTCACCAAGGCAGCTCGGCCAAGAGACCCAGTACTTC
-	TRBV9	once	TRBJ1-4	CASSVSGGDEKLFF	TGTGCCAGCAGCGTAAGCGGGGGGGATGAAAAACTGTTTTTT
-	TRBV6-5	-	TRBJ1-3	CAGSANSGNTIYF	TGTGCCGGCTCGGCCAACTCTGGAAACACCATATATTTT
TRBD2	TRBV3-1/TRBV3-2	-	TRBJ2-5	CASNQLAGSGTQYF	TGTGCCAGCAACCAACTAGCGGGGAGCGGGACCCAGTACTTC
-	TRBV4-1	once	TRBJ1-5	CASSQGDQPGNQPQHF	TGCGCCAGCAGCCAAGGAGACCAACCCGGCAATCAGCCCCAGCATTTT
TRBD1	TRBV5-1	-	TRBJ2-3	CASRLTGAADTQYF	TGCGCCAGCAGGTTGACAGGGGCCGCAGATACGCAGTATTTT
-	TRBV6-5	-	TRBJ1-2	CATSRTSRNYGYTF	TGTGCCACCTCGCGGACTTCGAGAAACTATGGCTACACCTTC
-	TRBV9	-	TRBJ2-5	CASSVGFDSRGPGETQYF	TGTGCCAGCAGCGTAGGATTCGATTCGCGGGGGCCAGGGGAGACCCAGTACTTC
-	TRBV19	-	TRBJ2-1	CASSMSGSLYNEQFF	TGTGCCAGTAGTATGTCCGGGAGTCTCTACAATGAGCAGTTCTTC
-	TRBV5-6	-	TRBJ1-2	CASSKTGNYGYTF	TGTGCCAGCAGCAAAACGGGAAACTATGGCTACACCTTC
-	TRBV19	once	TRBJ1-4	CASSMGRLGNEKLFF	TGTGCCAGTAGTATGGGACGGCTGGGGAATGAAAAACTGTTTTTT
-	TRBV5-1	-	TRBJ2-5	CASSTGDQETQYF	TGCGCCAGCAGCACGGGAGACCAAGAGACCCAGTACTTC
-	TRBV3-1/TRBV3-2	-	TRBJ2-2	CASSQAGGNTGELFF	TGTGCCAGCAGCCAAGCCGGGGGGAACACCGGGGAGCTGTTTTTT
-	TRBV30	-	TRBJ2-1	CAWSGGLGSYNEQFF	TGTGCCTGGAGTGGGGGTCTTGGGAGCTACAATGAGCAGTTCTTC
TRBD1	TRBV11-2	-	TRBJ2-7	CASSFRIRDRYSYEQYF	TGTGCCAGCAGCTTTCGGATTCGGGACAGGTACTCCTACGAGCAGTACTTC
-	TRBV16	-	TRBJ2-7	CASIYEQYF	TGTGCCAGCATCTACGAGCAGTACTTC
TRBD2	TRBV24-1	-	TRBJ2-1	CATSGGSGYYNEQFF	TGTGCCACCAGTGGCGGTAGCGGGTACTACAATGAGCAGTTCTTC
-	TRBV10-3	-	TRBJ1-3	CAISDGRDSGNTIYF	TGTGCCATCAGTGATGGCAGAGACTCTGGAAACACCATATATTTT
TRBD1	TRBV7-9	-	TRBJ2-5	CASSFRGQQETQYF	TGTGCCAGCAGCTTTCGGGGACAGCAAGAGACCCAGTACTTC
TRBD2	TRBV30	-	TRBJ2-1	CAWSVGLAVTQFF	TGTGCCTGGAGTGTAGGGCTAGCGGTTACTCAGTTCTTC
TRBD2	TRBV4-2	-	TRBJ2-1	CASSLAGSYNEQFF	TGTGCCAGCAGCCTAGCGGGAAGCTACAATGAGCAGTTCTTC
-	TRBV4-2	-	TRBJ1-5	CASSQVSDGNQPQHF	TGTGCCAGCAGCCAAGTAAGTGATGGCAATCAGCCCCAGCATTTT
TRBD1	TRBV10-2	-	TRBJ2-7	CASTGQGFHEQYF	TGCGCCAGCACAGGACAGGGGTTCCACGAGCAGTACTTC
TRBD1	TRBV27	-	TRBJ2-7	CASSLDRENTYEQYF	TGTGCCAGCAGTTTAGACAGGGAGAACACCTACGAGCAGTACTTC
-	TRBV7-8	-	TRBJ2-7	CASSLYYEQYF	TGTGCCAGCAGCCTTTATTACGAGCAGTACTTC
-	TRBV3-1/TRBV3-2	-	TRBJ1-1	CASSLNTEAFF	TGTGCCAGCAGCCTCAACACTGAAGCTTTCTTT
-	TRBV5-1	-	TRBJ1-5	CASSLGADQPQHF	TGCGCCAGCAGCTTGGGGGCAGATCAGCCCCAGCATTTT
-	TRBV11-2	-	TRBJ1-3	CASSLDPGTPGNTIYF	TGTGCCAGCAGCTTAGATCCAGGGACCCCTGGAAACACCATATATTTT